A selection of T cell receptor beta chains follows, all from one sample in a study of long-term antiretroviral therapy in people with HIV. Produced via immunoSEQ multiplex PCR; TCRdb's table is partial and in-frame only. The sample lists tens of thousands of clones; around 79% were seen once. Sequencing was performed on unsorted PBMCs, taken 0.3 years after starting antiretroviral therapy. All receptors derive from a man aged 45-65 years with HIV. Each CDR3 is given with its conserved first and last residue. A D gene is named only where the DNA matches it firmly. Clone sizes are given selectively: once, few, many, or a class where the clone is expanded.

clone size	J gene	V gene	D gene	CDR3 DNA	CDR3 protein
-	TRBJ2-7	TRBV6-1	TRBD1	TGTGCCAGCAGTGGCCGGACAGGGGGTTACGAGCAGTACTTC	CASSGRTGGYEQYF
once	TRBJ2-7	TRBV28	TRBD2	TGTGCCAGCAGACCGCGACTAGCGGGACGCTCCTACGAGCAGTACTTC	CASRPRLAGRSYEQYF
-	TRBJ1-3	TRBV6-1	-	TGTGCCAGCAGTGAGGCACTCAGAAACACCATATATTTT	CASSEALRNTIYF
-	TRBJ2-1	TRBV4-3	-	TGCGCCAGCAGCCAAGATCGTAGACAGGACCCCTACAATGAGCAGTTCTTC	CASSQDRRQDPYNEQFF
-	TRBJ2-2	TRBV6-5	-	TGTGCCAGCAGTTACTCGAGGGGGGGGGAGCTGTTTTTT	CASSYSRGGELFF
large	TRBJ1-2	TRBV10-3	TRBD1	TGTGCCATCAGTGGACAGGGCTCTAACTATGGCTACACCTTC	CAISGQGSNYGYTF
-	TRBJ2-1	TRBV11-2	TRBD2	TGTGCCAGTACGGCGGGGGTATACAATGAGCAGTTCTTC	CASTAGVYNEQFF
-	TRBJ2-7	TRBV21-1	-	TGTGCCAGCAGCAAAGCAGGGTTAGGGGGCGAGCAGTACTTC	CASSKAGLGGEQYF
-	TRBJ1-2	TRBV7-2	-	TGTGCCAGCAGCTCGGGACGGCACTATGGCTACACCTTC	CASSSGRHYGYTF
-	TRBJ2-2	TRBV27	-	TGTGCCAGCACCACCGCGGGGATCGGGGAGCTGTTTTTT	CASTTAGIGELFF
-	TRBJ1-1	TRBV10-3	-	TGTGCCATCAGTGAGGAGGGCGGGGGAACTGAAGCTTTCTTT	CAISEEGGGTEAFF
-	TRBJ2-1	TRBV30	-	TGTGCCTGGGACAGGGCTAGCGAGAACAATGAGCAGTTCTTC	CAWDRASENNEQFF
-	TRBJ2-7	TRBV7-6	TRBD1	TGTGCCAGCAGCCCCGGGACAGATTCCTACGAGCAGTACTTC	CASSPGTDSYEQYF
few	TRBJ1-5	TRBV9	-	TGTGCCAGCAGCGTAGGTTTGGATTATCAGCCCCAGCATTTT	CASSVGLDYQPQHF
-	TRBJ2-1	TRBV7-2	-	TGTGCCAGCAGCTTGACCCGGAGGGATGAGCAGTTCTTC	CASSLTRRDEQFF
-	TRBJ1-2	TRBV4-3	-	TGCGCCAGCAGCCAAGAAAGGGGGGGCTATGGCTACACCTTC	CASSQERGGYGYTF
-	TRBJ2-1	TRBV10-3	TRBD1	TGTGCCATCAGTGTGGCCGGGACAGATTACAATGAGCAGTTCTTC	CAISVAGTDYNEQFF
-	TRBJ2-5	TRBV11-2	-	TGTGCCAGCGGCCAAGAGACCCAGTACTTC	CASGQETQYF
-	TRBJ2-1	TRBV4-1	-	TGCGCCAGCAGCCAAGATTCCCGCTCCTACAATGAGCAGTTCTTC	CASSQDSRSYNEQFF
-	TRBJ2-1	TRBV6-4	TRBD2	TGTGCCAGCAGCGGGACTAGCGGGGGGTACAATGAGCAGTTCTTC	CASSGTSGGYNEQFF
-	TRBJ2-5	TRBV28	-	TGTGCCAGCAGTTTTGGAGAGACCCAGTACTTC	CASSFGETQYF
-	TRBJ1-4	TRBV7-2	TRBD1	TGTGCCAGCAGCCCCGGGACAGGGGGAGAAAAACTGTTTTTT	CASSPGTGGEKLFF
-	TRBJ2-5	TRBV5-6	TRBD1	TGTGCCAGCAGCCCAAGGGACAGGCGAGGTCAAGAGACCCAGTACTTC	CASSPRDRRGQETQYF
-	TRBJ2-1	TRBV28	TRBD2	TGTGCCACCGCGACTAGCGGGCTCTACAATGAGCAGTTCTTC	CATATSGLYNEQFF
-	TRBJ1-2	TRBV18	TRBD1	TGTGCCAGCTCACCACCTTTGGGACAGGGGGCAAACTATGGCTACACCTTC	CASSPPLGQGANYGYTF
-	TRBJ1-2	TRBV4-3	TRBD1	TGCGCCAGCAGCCAAGATAGGCAGGGGGCCATCTATGGCTACACCTTC	CASSQDRQGAIYGYTF
-	TRBJ2-1	TRBV2	-	TGTGCCAGCAGTGACGGGGGCCCTTCCTACAATGAGCAGTTCTTC	CASSDGGPSYNEQFF
once	TRBJ1-1	TRBV5-6	-	TGTGCCAGCAGCTTTCAAGGACAAAGGGCAAATTCCCTGTCCACTGAAGCTTTCTTT	CASSFQGQRANSLSTEAFF
-	TRBJ1-3	TRBV15	-	TGTGCCACCAGCAGAGAGCTCTCTGGAAACACCATATATTTT	CATSRELSGNTIYF
-	TRBJ1-2	TRBV15	-	TGTGCCACCAGCAGAGAGACCGCGGCAGGTTTCTATGGCTACACCTTC	CATSRETAAGFYGYTF
-	TRBJ2-2	TRBV7-8	-	TGTGCCAGCAGCTTGGTCCTAAAGAACACCGGGGAGCTGTTTTTT	CASSLVLKNTGELFF
once	TRBJ1-4	TRBV28	-	TGTGCCAGCAGTTCACGGGGTGAAAAACTGTTTTTT	CASSSRGEKLFF
few	TRBJ1-6	TRBV6-4	-	TGTGCCAGCAGTGACTCTGAGACAGGTTCACCCCTCCACTTT	CASSDSETGSPLHF
-	TRBJ2-7	TRBV5-1	-	TGCGCCAGCAGCTTGGAACCCGGGGGCTACTACGAGCAGTACTTC	CASSLEPGGYYEQYF
-	TRBJ2-3	TRBV19	TRBD1	TGTGCCAGTAGTATAGAGGACAGGGGTTTCACAGATACGCAGTATTTT	CASSIEDRGFTDTQYF
-	TRBJ2-2	TRBV9	-	TGTGCCAGCAGCCCCAGTATATGGGGCAGGAGGGGAAGGTCCGGGGAGCTGTTTTTT	CASSPSIWGRRGRSGELFF
-	TRBJ2-7	TRBV6-5	TRBD1	TGTGCCAGCCTAAGCCGGGACAGGGCACCCGAGCAGTACTTC	CASLSRDRAPEQYF
-	TRBJ2-1	TRBV14	-	TGTGCCAGCAGCCAAGGAGCGGCACTATACAATGAGCAGTTCTTC	CASSQGAALYNEQFF
-	TRBJ1-5	TRBV7-9	-	TGTGCCAGCAGCTTAGATAATCAGCCCCAGCATTTT	CASSLDNQPQHF
-	TRBJ2-7	TRBV2	-	TGTGCCAGCAGTGGAGGAGGGGAGCAGTACTTC	CASSGGGEQYF
-	TRBJ2-2	TRBV21-1	-	TGTGCCAGCAGCGCGGGGACCGCGAGGACCGGGGAGCTGTTTTTT	CASSAGTARTGELFF
-	TRBJ1-2	TRBV19	-	TGTGCCAGTAGGGAAACAGGGAACTATGGCTACACCTTC	CASRETGNYGYTF
-	TRBJ2-2	TRBV9	-	TGTGCCAGCAGCCCACCCTGGAACACCGGGGAGCTGTTTTTT	CASSPPWNTGELFF
-	TRBJ2-7	TRBV28	TRBD1	TGTGCCAGCAGTTTCCTTAACAGGGGATCTGGCGAGCAGTACTTC	CASSFLNRGSGEQYF
-	TRBJ2-2	TRBV19	-	TGTGCCAGTAGTATTTACCTAAGCACCGGGGAGCTGTTTTTT	CASSIYLSTGELFF
-	TRBJ2-7	TRBV27	-	TGTGCCAGCAGTTTAAGGCTAGGAGCCTACGAGCAGTACTTC	CASSLRLGAYEQYF
-	TRBJ1-1	TRBV11-3	-	TGTGCCAGCAACCAGGGCGGCGGCACTGAAGCTTTCTTT	CASNQGGGTEAFF
once	TRBJ2-7	TRBV7-8	TRBD1	TGTGCCAGCAGCTCCCAGAACCTAGGGGGCAGGGCCCACTACGAGCAGTACTTC	CASSSQNLGGRAHYEQYF
once	TRBJ2-2	TRBV9	-	TGTGCCAGCAGCGTAGCATGGGCGACCGGGGAGCTGTTTTTT	CASSVAWATGELFF
-	TRBJ2-6	TRBV4-3	-	TGCGCCAGCAGCCAAGCGGAGGGGAGCTCTGGGGCCAACGTCCTGACTTTC	CASSQAEGSSGANVLTF
few	TRBJ2-1	TRBV9	TRBD2	TGTGCCAGCAGCGCCGGGACTAGCGGATACAATGAGCAGTTCTTC	CASSAGTSGYNEQFF
-	TRBJ1-1	TRBV18	TRBD1	TGTGCCAGCTCCCCGGACAGGGGGGACACTGAAGCTTTCTTT	CASSPDRGDTEAFF